This T cell receptor (beta chain) appears in the sequencing data of a study of identical twins. Germline CDR1 reads SEHNR; CDR2 reads FQNEAQ (reference sequence). This CDR3 is built from 16 residues. TCRdb used MiXCR to reprocess the 5' RACE reads, holding one entry per CDR3 protein. Of 430,000 or so distinct CDR3 sequences in the sample, around 24% were seen once. Note on this clonotype: Sequence at one end of the junction differs from germline and may be a read error.

The same data also went into a second study, on T cells expressing NK-cell markers.

The chain recombines TRBV7-9 with TRBJ2-1; D may be TRBD1 (8 bases). Sequencing input: CD4+ T cells sorted from blood. This TCR was sampled from a woman aged 18-35 years in good health. The CDR3 DNA is TGTGCCAGCACCACAGGGGGGGGCCGGTCCTTCAATGAGCAGTTCTTC. Amino acid sequence: CASTTGGGRSFNEQFF. Based on the CDR3 plus reference TRBV7-9 and TRBJ2-1, the full variable domain is DTGVSQNPRHKITKRGQNVTFRCDPISEHNRLYWYRQTLGQGPEFLTYFQNEAQLEKSRLLSDRFSAERPKGSFSTLEIQRTEQGDSAMYLCASTTGGGRSFNEQFFGPGTRLTVL.